Listed below are T cell receptor beta chains from one sample, sequenced in a study of control samples from healthy donors and cancer patients. The data were produced by immunoSEQ multiplex PCR, yet TCRdb's version contains in-frame clones alone and is incomplete. The table lists 150,000 to 200,000 clones. Sequencing input: blood. Receptors originate from a woman in her 30s in good health. The CDR3 runs from the conserved cysteine through the conserved F or W. A D gene is named only where the DNA matches it firmly.

D gene | J gene | V gene | CDR3 protein
NA | TRBJ1-1 | TRBV18 | CASSPLDSLPAPNTEAFF
TRBD1 | TRBJ2-7 | TRBV4-1 | CASSLLPGTGNKQYF
NA | TRBJ1-2 | TRBV19 | CASSLSWGRDNYGYTF
TRBD1 | TRBJ1-1 | TRBV6-5 | CASRILDRENTEAFF
NA | TRBJ2-3 | TRBV7-2 | CASRRGAGTDTQYF
NA | TRBJ1-5 | TRBV10-3 | CAIKGTGQPQHF
NA | TRBJ1-2 | TRBV28 | CASHPSGYGYTF
NA | TRBJ1-1 | TRBV7-8 | CASSRRRTVNTEAFF
TRBD2 | TRBJ2-2 | TRBV5-4 | CASSLDGGVVVGELFF
NA | TRBJ1-2 | TRBV5-4 | CASGQQQGYTF
NA | TRBJ2-2 | TRBV28 | CASRFGGTPGELFF
TRBD1 | TRBJ1-4 | TRBV7-8 | CASSHLPGQGASGGKLFF
NA | TRBJ2-1 | TRBV5-1 | CASSLGENEQFF
TRBD1 | TRBJ1-2 | TRBV5-8 | CASSSDRATSGYTF
TRBD2 | TRBJ2-7 | TRBV5-6 | CASSLEERGGKQYF
NA | TRBJ1-1 | TRBV12-3/TRBV12-4 | CASSLLQIDAAFF
NA | TRBJ1-5 | TRBV9 | CASSAAGRNQPQHF
TRBD1 | TRBJ2-7 | TRBV6-5 | CASSYSGTAYEQYF
NA | TRBJ1-5 | TRBV7-9 | CASSLGGRSSNQPQHF
TRBD1 | TRBJ1-5 | TRBV19 | CASIHRDRVNQPQHF
NA | TRBJ2-2 | TRBV2 | CASSETYHGELFF
NA | TRBJ1-1 | TRBV7-2 | CASSPARGRYTEAFF
NA | TRBJ1-2 | TRBV5-1 | CASSLVAGARNYGYTF
TRBD1 | TRBJ2-7 | TRBV4-1 | CASSQVQGVEEQYF
TRBD1 | TRBJ2-1 | TRBV5-1 | CASSFNARDRGYNEQFF
TRBD2 | TRBJ2-7 | TRBV3-1/TRBV3-2 | CASSRKAGKAVEQYF
TRBD1 | TRBJ1-2 | TRBV28 | CASSLEGADGYTF
NA | TRBJ1-2 | TRBV7-6 | CASSPSVGEGNYGYTF
NA | TRBJ1-2 | TRBV7-2 | CASSYQQGRGYGYTF
TRBD2 | TRBJ2-7 | TRBV28 | CASSLAGRAYEQYF
TRBD2 | TRBJ2-2 | TRBV19 | CASSTGLAGYTGELFF
NA | TRBJ1-2 | TRBV9 | CASSVEGDYGYTF
NA | TRBJ2-7 | TRBV4-1 | CASSLGPLAPEQYF
NA | TRBJ1-2 | TRBV6-2/TRBV6-3 | CASSYNVDGYTF
NA | TRBJ2-7 | TRBV28 | CASSERLVWEQYF
NA | TRBJ2-1 | TRBV5-4 | CASSFSGAYNEQFF
NA | TRBJ1-2 | TRBV18 | CASSPQGDDGYTF
NA | TRBJ2-7 | TRBV6-5 | CASSLTETYEQYF
NA | TRBJ2-7 | TRBV28 | CASTEGYEQYF
NA | TRBJ2-6 | TRBV18 | CASSPKAALGSGANVLTF
TRBD2 | TRBJ2-3 | TRBV9 | CASSALAGGPGDTQYF
TRBD2 | TRBJ2-7 | TRBV7-7 | CASSLTGGVPDEQYF
NA | TRBJ2-1 | TRBV20-1 | CSGHYNEQFF
NA | TRBJ2-7 | TRBV6-2/TRBV6-3 | CASSTAGTGSYEQYF
NA | TRBJ1-1 | TRBV7-9 | CASSLWTEAFF
TRBD1 | TRBJ1-5 | TRBV6-5 | CASSINRGLDQPQHF
NA | TRBJ2-6 | TRBV3-1/TRBV3-2 | CASSQDRPGGTLANVLTF
NA | TRBJ1-5 | TRBV2 | CASSEQGFQPQHF
NA | TRBJ1-1 | TRBV11-2 | CASSLVPGAGSGTEAFF